A selection of T cell receptor beta chains follows, all from one sample in a study of blood T cell repertoires in COVID-19. Sequencing was performed with immunoSEQ multiplex PCR; in TCRdb, only in-frame clones are kept and a portion is missing. The top ten clones hold about 5% of a sample with about 69,000 clones, 89% of them seen once. The sample taken for sequencing was peripheral blood. The receptor source for this set is a woman between 50 and 59 years old with active COVID-19. CDR3s include the opening cysteine and the closing phenylalanine or tryptophan. Each record gives: clone size, V gene, D gene, J gene, CDR3 DNA, CDR3 protein. D genes are given only for firm matches. Expanded clones are given a class, and other clones once, few, many or no size at all.

.	TRBV4-1	TRBD1	TRBJ1-2	TGCGCCAGCGCCCAGGACAGGCTTAACTATGGCTACACCTTC	CASAQDRLNYGYTF
once	TRBV27	.	TRBJ2-7	TGTGCCAGCAGTCCCTCTTTGGCGGGCAGCTCCTACGAGCAGTACTTC	CASSPSLAGSSYEQYF
.	TRBV5-1	.	TRBJ2-1	TGCGCCAGCAGCTTGTCGTGGGAGATGGCCTACAATGAGCAGTTCTTC	CASSLSWEMAYNEQFF
.	TRBV19	.	TRBJ2-7	TGTGCCAGTAGTCTATCTCAGGGGTCCCCCACCTACGAGCAGTACTTC	CASSLSQGSPTYEQYF
.	TRBV5-8	.	TRBJ1-5	TGTGCCAGCAGCGTCCAAGGAGCCAACAATCAGCCCCAGCATTTT	CASSVQGANNQPQHF
.	TRBV7-9	TRBD1	TRBJ2-5	TGTGCCAGCAGCTTAGAGGACAGGGGAGACGAGACCCAGTACTTC	CASSLEDRGDETQYF
once	TRBV6-2/TRBV6-3	TRBD1	TRBJ1-1	TGTGCCAGCAGTCGACAGGGCGCGAACACTGAAGCTTTCTTT	CASSRQGANTEAFF
.	TRBV12-3/TRBV12-4	.	TRBJ1-2	TGTGCCAGCAGTCTCCTTAACTATGGCTACACCTTC	CASSLLNYGYTF
.	TRBV10-1	.	TRBJ2-4	TGCGCCAGCAGTGCCACCTCGGCCGGGTCGGGAAAAAGGTACTTC	CASSATSAGSGKRYF
.	TRBV18	TRBD1	TRBJ1-1	TGTGCCAGCTCACCATTAGGGACAGTGAACACTGAAGCTTTCTTT	CASSPLGTVNTEAFF
.	TRBV7-9	TRBD2	TRBJ2-1	TGTGCCAGCGGTAGCGGGATGAATCGACATGTTGATGAGCAGTTCTTC	CASGSGMNRHVDEQFF
.	TRBV6-1	TRBD1	TRBJ2-7	TGTGCCAGCAAATTACAGGGGCACGAGCAGTACTTC	CASKLQGHEQYF
.	TRBV11-3	TRBD2	TRBJ2-1	TGTGCCAGCAGCTTTCGGGGACTAGCGGGAGTGGGCAATGAGCAGTTCTTC	CASSFRGLAGVGNEQFF
few	TRBV27	TRBD2	TRBJ2-1	TGTGCCAGCACCCTTAGCGGGACCTTGAATGAGCAGTTCTTC	CASTLSGTLNEQFF
.	TRBV4-1	.	TRBJ1-2	TGCGCCAGCAGCCAAGATTTTGACACAGGCCTCTATGGCTACACCTTC	CASSQDFDTGLYGYTF
once	TRBV25-1	.	TRBJ1-4	TGTGCCAGCAGTGTGACAGCAACTAATGAAAAACTGTTTTTT	CASSVTATNEKLFF
.	TRBV10-3	TRBD2	TRBJ2-1	TGTGCCATCAGCGACCTAGCGGGAGGGTCCTACAATGAGCAGTTCTTC	CAISDLAGGSYNEQFF
.	TRBV18	.	TRBJ2-1	TGTGCCAGCTCACCACCGTACAGAGACAATGAGCAGTTCTTC	CASSPPYRDNEQFF
.	TRBV5-4	.	TRBJ1-3	TGTGCCAGCAGCTTGGGCCAGAAAAACACCATATATTTT	CASSLGQKNTIYF
.	TRBV2	.	TRBJ2-7	TGTGCCAGCACAGGGGCCTACGAGCAGTACTTC	CASTGAYEQYF
.	TRBV7-9	TRBD1	TRBJ1-1	TGTGCCAGCAGCCTACAGGGGCGGAACACTGAAGCTTTCTTT	CASSLQGRNTEAFF
.	TRBV3-1/TRBV3-2	TRBD1	TRBJ1-5	TGTGCCAGCAGCCAACAGGGGGCGGGGAGCAATCAGCCCCAGCATTTT	CASSQQGAGSNQPQHF
.	TRBV12-3/TRBV12-4	.	TRBJ2-5	TGTGCCAGCCGTCGCGCCCAGGGGACCCAGTACTTC	CASRRAQGTQYF
.	TRBV18	TRBD1	TRBJ2-5	TGTGCCAGCTCATCACAACAGGGGGTCCAAGAGACCCAGTACTTC	CASSSQQGVQETQYF
.	TRBV19	TRBD2	TRBJ2-7	TGTGCCAGTAGTGGAGGCGCGCGGGAGGCGACCTACGAGCAGTACTTC	CASSGGAREATYEQYF
.	TRBV5-3	TRBD1	TRBJ2-7	TGTGCCAGCAGACTTCACAGGGGGCAGTACTTC	CASRLHRGQYF
.	TRBV18	.	TRBJ2-3	TGTGCCAGCTCACCGGTACTCGGTAGCACAGATACGCAGTATTTT	CASSPVLGSTDTQYF
once	TRBV7-9	TRBD1	TRBJ2-1	TGTGCCAGCAGCTGGGACAGGGGATCTGTGGATGAGCAGTTCTTC	CASSWDRGSVDEQFF
.	TRBV2	.	TRBJ2-1	TGTGCCAGCAACTCTGCGGTAAACAATGAGCAGTTCTTC	CASNSAVNNEQFF
.	TRBV10-3	TRBD2	TRBJ2-5	TGTGCCATCAGCCCGGGGGTTGGTAGCGGGACCCCGGGGACCCAGTACTTC	CAISPGVGSGTPGTQYF
.	TRBV3-1/TRBV3-2	.	TRBJ1-6	TGTGCCAGCAGCCCGAGGGGGTTGGTTGAGTCACCCCTCCACTTT	CASSPRGLVESPLHF
.	TRBV5-1	.	TRBJ2-6	TGCGCCAGCAGCCCGGCCAGGCAAACAAACTCTGGGGCCAACGTCCTGACTTTC	CASSPARQTNSGANVLTF
.	TRBV30	.	TRBJ2-2	TGTGCCTGGGGAAGGACTTTCACCGGGGAGCTGTTTTTT	CAWGRTFTGELFF
.	TRBV18	.	TRBJ1-2	TGTGCCAGCTCACCAACAGCCACAGGGAGCTATGGCTACACCTTC	CASSPTATGSYGYTF
once	TRBV5-1	TRBD2	TRBJ2-1	TGCGCCAGCAGCTTGGTGGCTAGCGGATACAATGAGCAGTTCTTC	CASSLVASGYNEQFF
.	TRBV7-3	TRBD2	TRBJ2-7	TGTGCCAGCAGCTTGTCGGGCGGGAGGGCCTACGAGCAGTACTTC	CASSLSGGRAYEQYF
.	TRBV3-1/TRBV3-2	TRBD2	TRBJ2-1	TGTGCCAGCAGCCACCCCCTTGGGCTAGCGGGCGGAAATGAGCAGTTCTTC	CASSHPLGLAGGNEQFF
.	TRBV10-2	.	TRBJ1-3	TGCGCCAGCAGTGAGTCGGGCACCTTGGGAAACACCATATATTTT	CASSESGTLGNTIYF
.	TRBV5-1	TRBD2	TRBJ2-1	TGCGCCAGCCGGGGGGGCGGCTTCTCCTACAATGAGCAGTTCTTC	CASRGGGFSYNEQFF
.	TRBV2	.	TRBJ1-2	TGTGCCAGCAGTGATTTAGGAGTGTACGGCTACACCTTC	CASSDLGVYGYTF
.	TRBV24-1	TRBD1	TRBJ2-2	TGTGCCACCAGTGATCCCGGGACAGGGAACACCGGGGAGCTGTTTTTT	CATSDPGTGNTGELFF
.	TRBV5-1	.	TRBJ2-3	TGCGCCAGCAGCTCGATGACTAGCACAGATACGCAGTATTTT	CASSSMTSTDTQYF
.	TRBV18	.	TRBJ2-7	TGTGCCAGCTCACTCACCAATGCCCGGGACTTATCCTACGAGCAGTACTTC	CASSLTNARDLSYEQYF
.	TRBV5-1	.	TRBJ2-3	TGCGCCAGCAGCCAGGGGAGGGCAGATACGCAGTATTTT	CASSQGRADTQYF
few	TRBV14	.	TRBJ2-3	TGTGCCAGCAGCCAAGCTCGCACAGATACGCAGTATTTT	CASSQARTDTQYF
.	TRBV5-1	.	TRBJ2-1	TGCGCCAGCAGCTTATTGGACTCCTCTGCTGAGCAGTTCTTC	CASSLLDSSAEQFF
.	TRBV7-3	TRBD1	TRBJ1-1	TGTGCCAGCAGCTTTGACAGGGCCACTGAAGCTTTCTTT	CASSFDRATEAFF
few	TRBV10-1	TRBD1	TRBJ2-1	TGCGCCAGCTCTATGTTAGGGACAGGGGGCCCCTACAATGAGCAGTTCTTC	CASSMLGTGGPYNEQFF
.	TRBV29-1	.	TRBJ2-1	TGCAGCGCTGGAGGGGGGGGACCCCCGAACAATGAGCAGTTCTTC	CSAGGGGPPNNEQFF
.	TRBV18	.	TRBJ1-5	TGTGCCAGCTCAGGATTTGGACAGAGCAATCAGCCCCAGCATTTT	CASSGFGQSNQPQHF
.	TRBV6-6	.	TRBJ2-1	TGTGCCAGCAGTTACCGTAGACTCTCCGGGAATGAGCAGTTCTTC	CASSYRRLSGNEQFF
.	TRBV27	TRBD1	TRBJ1-5	TGTGCCAGCAGGTCTCTGACAGGGGGACAGAACAGAAAGCCCCAGCATTTT	CASRSLTGGQNRKPQHF
.	TRBV9	TRBD1	TRBJ1-5	TGTGCCAGCAGCTCGACAGGGGTGATGGGCAATCAGCCCCAGCATTTT	CASSSTGVMGNQPQHF
.	TRBV5-1	.	TRBJ2-1	TGCGCCAGCAGCTTGGCAGGGGAGCCTTACAATGAGCAGTTCTTC	CASSLAGEPYNEQFF
.	TRBV6-1	TRBD1	TRBJ2-1	TGTGCCAGCAGTGAAAGGGACAGGGGCTACAATGAGCAGTTCTTC	CASSERDRGYNEQFF
.	TRBV27	.	TRBJ2-5	TGTGCCAGCAGGACACTTGGGCAAGGCCAAGAGACCCAGTACTTC	CASRTLGQGQETQYF
.	TRBV3-1/TRBV3-2	.	TRBJ1-2	TGTGCCAGCAGCCAAGACCAGGTAATCTACTATGGCTACACCTTC	CASSQDQVIYYGYTF
.	TRBV5-6	.	TRBJ1-5	TGTGCCAGCAGCTTGGGGGGGCTGAGCAATCAGCCCCAGCATTTT	CASSLGGLSNQPQHF
.	TRBV10-1	.	TRBJ2-3	TGCGCCAGCAGTGAAGAGTATAGCACAGATACGCAGTATTTT	CASSEEYSTDTQYF